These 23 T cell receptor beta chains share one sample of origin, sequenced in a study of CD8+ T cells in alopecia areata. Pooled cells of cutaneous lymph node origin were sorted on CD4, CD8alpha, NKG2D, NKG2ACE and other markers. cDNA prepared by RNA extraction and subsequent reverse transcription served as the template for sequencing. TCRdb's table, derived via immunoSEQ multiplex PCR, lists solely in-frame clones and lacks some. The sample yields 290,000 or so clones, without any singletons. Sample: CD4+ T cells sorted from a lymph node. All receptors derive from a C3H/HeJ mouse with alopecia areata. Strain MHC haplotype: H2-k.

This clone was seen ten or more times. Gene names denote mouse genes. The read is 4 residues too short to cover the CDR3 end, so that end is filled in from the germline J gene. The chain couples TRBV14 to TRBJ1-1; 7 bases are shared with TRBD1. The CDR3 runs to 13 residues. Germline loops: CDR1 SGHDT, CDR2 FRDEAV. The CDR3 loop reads CASSYYRGPEVFF. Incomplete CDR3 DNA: TGTGCCAGCAGTTACTACAGGGGCCCA.

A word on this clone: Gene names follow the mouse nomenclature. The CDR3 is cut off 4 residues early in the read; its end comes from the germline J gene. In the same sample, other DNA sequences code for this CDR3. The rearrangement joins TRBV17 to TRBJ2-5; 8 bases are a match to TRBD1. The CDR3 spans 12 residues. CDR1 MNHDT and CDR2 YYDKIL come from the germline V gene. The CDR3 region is CASRTGEDTQYF. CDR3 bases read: TGTGCTAGCAGGACAGGGGAGGAC.

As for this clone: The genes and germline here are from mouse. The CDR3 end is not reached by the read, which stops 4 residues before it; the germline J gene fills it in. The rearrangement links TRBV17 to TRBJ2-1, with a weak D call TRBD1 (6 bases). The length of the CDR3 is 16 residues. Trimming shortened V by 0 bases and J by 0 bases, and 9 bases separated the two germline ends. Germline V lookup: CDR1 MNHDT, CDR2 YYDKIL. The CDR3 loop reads CASSREGQYNYAEQFF. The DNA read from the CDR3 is TGTGCTAGCAGTAGAGAAGGACAGTATAACTATGCT.

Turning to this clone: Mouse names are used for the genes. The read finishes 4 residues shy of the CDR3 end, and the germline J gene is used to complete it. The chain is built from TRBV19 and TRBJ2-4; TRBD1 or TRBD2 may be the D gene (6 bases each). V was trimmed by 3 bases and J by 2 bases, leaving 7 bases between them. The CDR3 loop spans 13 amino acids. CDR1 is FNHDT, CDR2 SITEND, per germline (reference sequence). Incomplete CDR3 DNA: TGTGCCAGCAGTAGGGGGCTTCAAAAC. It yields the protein CASSRGLQN. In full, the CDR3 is CASSRGLQNTLYF.

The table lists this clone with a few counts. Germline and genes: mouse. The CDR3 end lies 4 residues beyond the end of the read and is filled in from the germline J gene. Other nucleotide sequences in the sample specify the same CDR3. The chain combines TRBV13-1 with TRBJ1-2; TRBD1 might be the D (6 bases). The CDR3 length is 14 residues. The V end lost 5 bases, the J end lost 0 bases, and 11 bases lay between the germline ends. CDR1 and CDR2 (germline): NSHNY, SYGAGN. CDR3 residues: CASRRDNANSDYTF. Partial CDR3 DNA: TGTGCCAGCAGAAGGGACAATGCAAACTCC.

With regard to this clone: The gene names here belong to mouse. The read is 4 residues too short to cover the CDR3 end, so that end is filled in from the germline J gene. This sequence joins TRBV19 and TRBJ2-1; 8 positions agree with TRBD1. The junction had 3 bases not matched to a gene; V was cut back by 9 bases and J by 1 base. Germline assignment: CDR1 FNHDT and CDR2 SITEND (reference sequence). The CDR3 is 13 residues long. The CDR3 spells CATDRGNYAEQFF. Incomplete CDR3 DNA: TGTGCCACAGACAGGGGCAACTATGCT.

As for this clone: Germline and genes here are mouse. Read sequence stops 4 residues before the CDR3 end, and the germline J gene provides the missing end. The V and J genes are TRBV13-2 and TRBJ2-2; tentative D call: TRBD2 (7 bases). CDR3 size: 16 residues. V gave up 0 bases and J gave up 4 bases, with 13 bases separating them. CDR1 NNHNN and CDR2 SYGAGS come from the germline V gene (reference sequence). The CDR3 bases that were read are TGTGCCAGCGGTGATGCCGGGGGGCGCCCCACCGGG. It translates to CASGDAGGRPTG. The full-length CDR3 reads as CASGDAGGRPTGQLYF.

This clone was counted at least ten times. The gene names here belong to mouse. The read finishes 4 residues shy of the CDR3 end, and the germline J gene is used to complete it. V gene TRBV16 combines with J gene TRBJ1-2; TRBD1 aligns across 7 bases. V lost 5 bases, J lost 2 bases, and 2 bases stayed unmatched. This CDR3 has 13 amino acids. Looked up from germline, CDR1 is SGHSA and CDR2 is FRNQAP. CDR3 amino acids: CASSLQGNSDYTF. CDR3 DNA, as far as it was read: TGTGCAAGCAGCCTACAGGGGAACTCC.

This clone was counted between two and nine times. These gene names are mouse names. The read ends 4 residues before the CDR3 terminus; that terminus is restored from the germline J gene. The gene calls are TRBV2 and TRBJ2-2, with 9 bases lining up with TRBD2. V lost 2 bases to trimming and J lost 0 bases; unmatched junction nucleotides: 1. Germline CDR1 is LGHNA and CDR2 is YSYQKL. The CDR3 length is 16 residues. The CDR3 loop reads CASSQRLGANTGQLYF. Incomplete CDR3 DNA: TGTGCCAGCAGCCAAAGACTGGGGGCAAACACCGGG.

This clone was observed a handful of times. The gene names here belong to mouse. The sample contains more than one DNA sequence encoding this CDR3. Incomplete CDR3 DNA: TGTGCCAGCAGCCAAAGACTGGGGCAAGAC. Amino acids: CASSQRLGQD. The whole CDR3 region reads CASSQRLGQDTQYF. The rearrangement links TRBV5 to TRBJ2-5, with 8 bases matching TRBD2. The CDR3 end falls 4 residues outside the read, so it is completed with the germline J gene. Germline CDR1 reads LGHNA; CDR2 reads YNLKQL (reference sequence). V lost 2 bases to trimming and J lost 3 bases; unmatched junction nucleotides: 1. CDR3 length: 14 amino acids.

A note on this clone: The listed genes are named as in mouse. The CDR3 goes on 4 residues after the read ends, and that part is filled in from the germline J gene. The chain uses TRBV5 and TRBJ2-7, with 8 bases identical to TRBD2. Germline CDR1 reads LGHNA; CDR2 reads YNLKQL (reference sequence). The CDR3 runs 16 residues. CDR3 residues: CASSQVGGGAPDEQYF. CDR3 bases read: TGTGCCAGCAGCCAAGTAGGCGGGGGGGCGCCGGAT.

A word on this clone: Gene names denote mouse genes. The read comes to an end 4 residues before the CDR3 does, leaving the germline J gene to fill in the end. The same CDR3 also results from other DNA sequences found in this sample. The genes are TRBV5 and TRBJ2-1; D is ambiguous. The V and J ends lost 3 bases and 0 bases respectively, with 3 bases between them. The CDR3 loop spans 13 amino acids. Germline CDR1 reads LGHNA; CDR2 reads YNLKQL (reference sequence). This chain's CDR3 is CASSQSNYAEQFF. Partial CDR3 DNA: TGTGCCAGCAGCCAGAGTAACTATGCT.

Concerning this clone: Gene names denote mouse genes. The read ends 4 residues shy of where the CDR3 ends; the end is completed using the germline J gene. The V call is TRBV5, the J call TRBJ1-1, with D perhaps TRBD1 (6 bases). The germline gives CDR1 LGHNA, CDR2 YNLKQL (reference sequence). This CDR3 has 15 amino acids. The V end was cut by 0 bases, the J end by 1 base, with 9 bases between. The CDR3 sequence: CASSQDRGGNTEVFF. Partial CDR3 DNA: TGTGCCAGCAGCCAAGACAGGGGAGGGAACACA.

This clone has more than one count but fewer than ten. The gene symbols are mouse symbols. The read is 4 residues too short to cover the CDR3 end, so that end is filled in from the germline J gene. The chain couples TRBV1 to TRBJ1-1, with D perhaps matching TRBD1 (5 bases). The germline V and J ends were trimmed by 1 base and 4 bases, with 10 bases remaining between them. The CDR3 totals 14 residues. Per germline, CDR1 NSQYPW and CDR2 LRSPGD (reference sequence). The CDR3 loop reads CTCSAAGGVTEVFF. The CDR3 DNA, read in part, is TGCACCTGCAGTGCAGCTGGGGGAGTCACA.

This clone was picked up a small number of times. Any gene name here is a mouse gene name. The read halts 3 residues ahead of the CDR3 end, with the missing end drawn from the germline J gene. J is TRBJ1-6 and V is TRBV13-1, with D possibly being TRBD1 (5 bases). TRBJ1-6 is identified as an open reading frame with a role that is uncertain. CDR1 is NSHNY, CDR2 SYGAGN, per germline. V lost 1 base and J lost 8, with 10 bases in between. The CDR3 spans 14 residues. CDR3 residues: CASSDRGGDSPLYF. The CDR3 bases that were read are TGTGCCAGCAGTGATAGGGGAGGGGATTCGCCC.

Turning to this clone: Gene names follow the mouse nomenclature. CDR3 in amino acids: CASSQSDGTAEVFF. The part of the CDR3 DNA that was read is TGTGCTAGCAGTCAATCCGATGGGACAGCA. This chain joins TRBV21 and TRBJ1-1; 7 bases map to TRBD1. Read data end 4 residues before the CDR3 end; the end is taken from the germline J gene. TRBV21 is an ORF for which the function is uncertain. This CDR3 is 14 amino acids long.

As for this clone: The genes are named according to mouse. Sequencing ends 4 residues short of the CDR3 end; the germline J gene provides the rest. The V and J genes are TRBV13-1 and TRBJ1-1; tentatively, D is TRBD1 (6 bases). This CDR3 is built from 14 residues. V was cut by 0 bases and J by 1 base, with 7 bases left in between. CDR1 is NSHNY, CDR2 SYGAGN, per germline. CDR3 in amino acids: CASSDGDINTEVFF. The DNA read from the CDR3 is TGTGCCAGCAGTGATGGGGACATAAACACA.

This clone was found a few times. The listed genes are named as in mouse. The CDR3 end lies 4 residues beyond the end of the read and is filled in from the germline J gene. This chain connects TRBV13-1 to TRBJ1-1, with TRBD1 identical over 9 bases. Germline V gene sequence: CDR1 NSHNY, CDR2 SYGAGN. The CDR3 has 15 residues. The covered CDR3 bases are TGTGCCAGCAGTGCCCACCGGGACAGGGTTACA. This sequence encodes CASSAHRDRVT. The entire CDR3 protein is CASSAHRDRVTEVFF.

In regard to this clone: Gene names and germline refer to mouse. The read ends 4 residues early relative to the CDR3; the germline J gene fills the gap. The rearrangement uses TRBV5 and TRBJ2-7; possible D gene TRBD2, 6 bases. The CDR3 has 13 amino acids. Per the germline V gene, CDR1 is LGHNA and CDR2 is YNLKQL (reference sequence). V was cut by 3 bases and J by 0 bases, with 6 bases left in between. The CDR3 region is CASSHWGSYEQYF. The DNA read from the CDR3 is TGTGCCAGCAGCCACTGGGGCTCCTAT.

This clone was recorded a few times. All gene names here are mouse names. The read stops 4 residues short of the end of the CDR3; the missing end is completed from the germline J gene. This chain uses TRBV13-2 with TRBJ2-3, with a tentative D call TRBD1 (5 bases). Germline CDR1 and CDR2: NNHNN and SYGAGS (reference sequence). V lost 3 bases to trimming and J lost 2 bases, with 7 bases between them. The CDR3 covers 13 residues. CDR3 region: CASGVGVAETLYF. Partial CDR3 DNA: TGTGCCAGCGGTGTAGGGGTTGCAGAA.

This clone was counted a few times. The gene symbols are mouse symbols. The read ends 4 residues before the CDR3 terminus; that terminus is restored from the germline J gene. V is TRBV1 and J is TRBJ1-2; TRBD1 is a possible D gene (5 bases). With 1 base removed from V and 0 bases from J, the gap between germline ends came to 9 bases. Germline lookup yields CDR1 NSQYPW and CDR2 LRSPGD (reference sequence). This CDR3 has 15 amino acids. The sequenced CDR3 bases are TGCACCTGCAGTGCAGGACAGCCAACAAACTCC. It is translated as CTCSAGQPTNS. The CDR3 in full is CTCSAGQPTNSDYTF. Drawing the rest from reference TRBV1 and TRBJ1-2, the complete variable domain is VTLLEQNPRWRLVPRGQAVNLRCILKNSQYPWMSWYQQDLQKQLQWLFTLRSPGDKEVKSLPGADYLATRVTDTELRLQVANMSQGRTLYCTCSAGQPTNSDYTFGSGTRLLVI.

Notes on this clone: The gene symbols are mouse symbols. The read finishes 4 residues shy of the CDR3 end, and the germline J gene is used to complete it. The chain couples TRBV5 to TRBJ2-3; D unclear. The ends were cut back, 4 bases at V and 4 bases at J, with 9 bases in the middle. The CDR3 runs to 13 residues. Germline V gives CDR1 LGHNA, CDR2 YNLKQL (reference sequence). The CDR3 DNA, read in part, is TGTGCCAGCAGCCCTCAGACATCAGAA. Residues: CASSPQTSE. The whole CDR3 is CASSPQTSETLYF.

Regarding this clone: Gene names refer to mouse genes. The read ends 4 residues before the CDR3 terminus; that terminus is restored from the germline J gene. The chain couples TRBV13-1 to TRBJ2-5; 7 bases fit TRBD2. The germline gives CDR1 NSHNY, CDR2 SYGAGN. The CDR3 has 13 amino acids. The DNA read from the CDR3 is TGTGCCAGCAGTGATTCCTGGGGGGAC. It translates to CASSDSWGD. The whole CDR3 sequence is CASSDSWGDTQYF.